This entry concerns a single T cell receptor beta chain. The antigen is undetermined. The PCR ran on 60 Vbeta and 13 Jbeta primers. Under the authors' procedure: About 11 million of 80 million or so unique TCR beta chains were shared, per a later count. Clones were read by immunoSEQ multiplex PCR, and TCRdb kept only the in-frame ones, dropping some. The V and J calls and clone size come from that table; D and trimming were worked out from the DNA. The table lists about 160,000 clones, about 60% of them singletons. The data belong to a study of cytomegalovirus exposure and HLA in healthy donors. Study results and caveats: Some TCR beta chains (164 of them) were listed as cytomegalovirus-associated. Reported results showed that the classifier diagnosed cytomegalovirus status with high specificity and sensitivity. An analysis that was carried out later associated 16,951 TCR beta sequences with HLA alleles at 0.05 false discovery rate.

From germline, CDR1 is LNHDA and CDR2 SQIVND (reference sequence). V lost 5 bases, J lost 0 bases, and 8 bases lay in between. The CDR3 consists of 15 residues. This chain uses TRBV19 with TRBJ2-6; D is ambiguous. Source material: PBMCs. The TCR comes from a woman aged 55-70 years in good health and CMV-seropositive. CDR3 sequence: CASSPPPSGANVLTF. CDR3 nucleotides: TGTGCCAGTAGTCCTCCCCCCTCTGGGGCCAACGTCCTGACTTTC. The full variable domain, rest sourced from reference TRBV19 and TRBJ2-6, is DGGITQSPKYLFRKEGQNVTLSCEQNLNHDAMYWYRQDPGQGLRLIYYSQIVNDFQKGDIAEGYSVSREKKESFPLTVTSAQKNPTAFYLCASSPPPSGANVLTFGAGSRLTVL.